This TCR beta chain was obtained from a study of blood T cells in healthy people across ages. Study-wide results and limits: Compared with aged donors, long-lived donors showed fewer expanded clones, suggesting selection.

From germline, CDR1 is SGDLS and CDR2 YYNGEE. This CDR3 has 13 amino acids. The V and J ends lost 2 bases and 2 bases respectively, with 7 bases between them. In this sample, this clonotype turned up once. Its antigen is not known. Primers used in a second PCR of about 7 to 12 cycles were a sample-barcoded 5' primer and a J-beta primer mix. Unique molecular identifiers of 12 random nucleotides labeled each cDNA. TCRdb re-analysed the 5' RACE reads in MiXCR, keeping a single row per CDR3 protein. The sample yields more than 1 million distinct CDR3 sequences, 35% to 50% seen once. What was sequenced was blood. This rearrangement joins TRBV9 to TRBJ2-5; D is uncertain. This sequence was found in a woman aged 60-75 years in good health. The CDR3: CASSVEKQETQYF. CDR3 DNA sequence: TGTGCCAGCAGCGTTGAGAAACAAGAGACCCAGTACTTC.